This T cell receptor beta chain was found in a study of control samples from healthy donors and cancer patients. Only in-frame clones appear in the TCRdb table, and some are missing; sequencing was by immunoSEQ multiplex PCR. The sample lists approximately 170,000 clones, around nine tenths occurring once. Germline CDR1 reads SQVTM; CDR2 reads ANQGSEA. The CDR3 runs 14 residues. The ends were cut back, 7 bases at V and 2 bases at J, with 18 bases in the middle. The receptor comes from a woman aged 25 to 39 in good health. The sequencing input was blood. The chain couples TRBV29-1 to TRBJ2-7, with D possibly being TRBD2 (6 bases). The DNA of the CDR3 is TGCAGCGCAGCCCCTCGCGGGAAGGCCTACGAGCAGTACTTC. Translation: CSAAPRGKAYEQYF.